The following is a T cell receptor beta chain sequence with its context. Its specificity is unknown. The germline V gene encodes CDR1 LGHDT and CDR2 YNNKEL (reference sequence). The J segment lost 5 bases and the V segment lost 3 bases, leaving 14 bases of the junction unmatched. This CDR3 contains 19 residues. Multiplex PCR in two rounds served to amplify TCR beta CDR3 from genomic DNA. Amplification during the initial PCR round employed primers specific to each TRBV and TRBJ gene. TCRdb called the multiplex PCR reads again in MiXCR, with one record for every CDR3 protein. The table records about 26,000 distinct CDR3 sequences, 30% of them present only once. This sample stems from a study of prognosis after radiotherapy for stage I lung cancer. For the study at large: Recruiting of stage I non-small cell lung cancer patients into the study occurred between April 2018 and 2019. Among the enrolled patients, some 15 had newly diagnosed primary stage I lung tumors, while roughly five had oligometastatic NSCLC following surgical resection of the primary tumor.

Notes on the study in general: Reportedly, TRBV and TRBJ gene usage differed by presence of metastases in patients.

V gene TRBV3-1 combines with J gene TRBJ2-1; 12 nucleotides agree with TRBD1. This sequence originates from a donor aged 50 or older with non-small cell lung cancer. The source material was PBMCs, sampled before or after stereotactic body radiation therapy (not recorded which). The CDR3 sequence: CASSHTSRDRGRRDNEQFF. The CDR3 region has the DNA TGTGCCAGCAGCCACACATCCCGGGACAGGGGGCGGAGGGACAATGAGCAGTTCTTC.